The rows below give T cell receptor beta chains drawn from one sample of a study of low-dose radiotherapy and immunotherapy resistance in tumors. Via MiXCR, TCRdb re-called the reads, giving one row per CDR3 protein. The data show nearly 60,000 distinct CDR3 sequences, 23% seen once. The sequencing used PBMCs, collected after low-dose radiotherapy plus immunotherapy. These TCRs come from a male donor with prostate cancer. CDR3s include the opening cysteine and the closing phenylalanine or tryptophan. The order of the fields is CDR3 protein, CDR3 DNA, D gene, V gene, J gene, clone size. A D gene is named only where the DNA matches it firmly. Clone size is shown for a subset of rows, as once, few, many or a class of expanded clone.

CASSEARGAPYQETQYF	TGTGCCAGCAGTGAAGCGCGGGGAGCGCCGTACCAAGAGACCCAGTACTTC	.	TRBV6-1	TRBJ2-5	many
CASSYTRPGNRQGSLSNQPQHF	TGTGCCAGCAGTTATACCCGACCCGGGAACAGACAGGGGTCCCTTAGCAATCAGCCCCAGCATTTT	TRBD1	TRBV6-6	TRBJ1-5	many
CASSQDFSGNTIYF	TGTGCCAGCAGCCAGGACTTCTCTGGAAACACCATATATTTT	.	TRBV14	TRBJ1-3	many
CASRLNGGNNEQFF	TGTGCCAGCAGACTTAACGGGGGGAACAATGAGCAGTTCTTC	TRBD2	TRBV7-8	TRBJ2-1	.
CSVVDVDYGYTF	TGCAGCGTTGTGGACGTGGACTATGGCTACACCTTC	.	TRBV29-1	TRBJ1-2	many
CASSSGQIYGYTF	TGTGCCAGCAGCTCGGGACAGATCTATGGCTACACCTTC	TRBD1	TRBV5-4	TRBJ1-2	few
CASSWGQKETQYF	TGTGCCAGCAGCTGGGGACAGAAAGAGACCCAGTACTTC	TRBD1	TRBV6-6	TRBJ2-5	many
CASRCTKGQVSYEQYF	TGTGCCAGCAGATGCACCAAGGGACAGGTCTCCTACGAGCAGTACTTC	TRBD1	TRBV25-1	TRBJ2-7	many
CASSTGTSVNNEQFF	TGTGCCAGTAGTACCGGGACTAGCGTGAACAATGAGCAGTTCTTC	TRBD2	TRBV19	TRBJ2-1	many
CASSLARSETQYF	TGCGCCAGCAGCTTGGCCCGGTCAGAGACCCAGTACTTC	.	TRBV5-1	TRBJ2-5	.
CASSYKGLSYEQYF	TGTGCCAGCAGTTATAAGGGACTTTCCTACGAGCAGTACTTC	.	TRBV28	TRBJ2-7	many
CSVVGSPSGNTIYF	TGCAGCGTTGTCGGGTCTCCCTCTGGAAACACCATATATTTT	.	TRBV29-1	TRBJ1-3	few
CASSSAGTASYEQYF	TGTGCCAGCAGTTCCGCCGGGACAGCATCCTACGAGCAGTACTTC	TRBD1	TRBV28	TRBJ2-7	many
CASSYSTQTSSYNSPLHF	TGTGCCAGCAGTTACTCGACCCAGACGAGCTCCTATAATTCACCCCTCCACTTT	.	TRBV6-5	TRBJ1-6	many
CSARDSEGNQPQHF	TGCAGTGCTCGGGACAGTGAGGGCAATCAGCCCCAGCATTTT	TRBD1	TRBV20-1	TRBJ1-5	many
CSVGRGAFVEQYF	TGCAGCGTCGGGAGGGGGGCATTCGTCGAGCAGTACTTC	TRBD2	TRBV29-1	TRBJ2-7	.